This TCR beta chain was sequenced during a study of T cell repertoires in cytomegalovirus infection. General study results and limits: HLA-C-restricted CMV clonotypes gave the most frequent clonotype in two of eight donors.

The CDR3 covers 14 residues. CDR1 is SGHDT and CDR2 is YYEEEE in the germline V gene. TCRdb redid the calling of the reads with MiXCR, one entry per CDR3 protein. The sample gives approximately 500,000 distinct CDR3 sequences, more than 15% of which show up once; 20% to 30% is in the top ten. This clonotype was observed a few times. Its antigen is unidentified. Sequence at one end of the junction differs from germline and may be a read error. The TCR comes from a human donor in good health (CMV status not recorded). Some clones in this sample may be carry-over from other donors' samples. Sequenced: CD8+ T cells from PBMCs. This sequence joins TRBV5-6 and TRBJ2-1; D possibly corresponds to TRBD2 (6 bases). The CDR3 bases are TGTGCCAGCAGCGTGGTGGACCGGGACTTTAGGAAGGTCTTC. Translation: CASSVVDRDFRKVF.